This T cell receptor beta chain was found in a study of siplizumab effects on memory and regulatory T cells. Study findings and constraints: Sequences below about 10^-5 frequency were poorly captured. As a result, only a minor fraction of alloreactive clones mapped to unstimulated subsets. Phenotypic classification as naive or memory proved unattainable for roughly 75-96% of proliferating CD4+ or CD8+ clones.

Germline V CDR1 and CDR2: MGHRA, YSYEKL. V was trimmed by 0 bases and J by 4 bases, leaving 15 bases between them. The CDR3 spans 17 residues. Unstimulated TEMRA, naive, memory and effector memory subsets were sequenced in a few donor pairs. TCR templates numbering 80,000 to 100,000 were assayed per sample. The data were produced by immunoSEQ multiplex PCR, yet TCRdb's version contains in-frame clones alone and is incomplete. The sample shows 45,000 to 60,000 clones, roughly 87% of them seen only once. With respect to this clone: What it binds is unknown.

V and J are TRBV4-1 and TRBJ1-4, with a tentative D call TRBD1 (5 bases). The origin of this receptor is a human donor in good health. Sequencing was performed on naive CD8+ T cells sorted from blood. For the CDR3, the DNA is TGCGCCAGCAGCCAAGAGGGGTGGGGGATTCTTAATGAAAAACTGTTTTTT. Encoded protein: CASSQEGWGILNEKLFF.